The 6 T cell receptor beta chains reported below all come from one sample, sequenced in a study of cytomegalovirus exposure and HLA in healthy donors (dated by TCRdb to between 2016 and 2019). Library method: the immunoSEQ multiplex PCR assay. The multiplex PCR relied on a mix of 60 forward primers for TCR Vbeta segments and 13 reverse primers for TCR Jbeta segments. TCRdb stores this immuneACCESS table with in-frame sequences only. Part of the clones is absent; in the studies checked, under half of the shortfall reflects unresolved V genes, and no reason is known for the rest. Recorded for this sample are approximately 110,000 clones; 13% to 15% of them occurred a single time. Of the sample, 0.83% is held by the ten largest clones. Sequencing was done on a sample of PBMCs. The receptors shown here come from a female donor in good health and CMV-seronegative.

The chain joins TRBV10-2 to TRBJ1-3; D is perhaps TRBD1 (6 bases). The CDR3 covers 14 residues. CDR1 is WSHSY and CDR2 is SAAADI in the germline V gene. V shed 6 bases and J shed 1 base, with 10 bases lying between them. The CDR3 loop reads CASRTGLSGNTIYF. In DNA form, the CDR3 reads TGCGCCAGCAGGACAGGCTTATCTGGAAACACCATATATTTT.

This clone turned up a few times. CDR3 protein: CASSVWGGTGETQYF. The CDR3 DNA reads as TGTGCCAGCAGCGTTTGGGGAGGGACTGGAGAGACCCAGTACTTC. The rearrangement uses TRBV9 and TRBJ2-5, with 7 bases fitting TRBD2. CDR3 length: 15 amino acids. CDR1 and CDR2 (germline): SGDLS, YYNGEE. V gave up 2 bases and J gave up 4 bases; unmatched junction bases: 8.

As DNA, the CDR3 is TGCGCCAGCAGTGAGATCCACAGGGGGACCCAGTACTTC. It encodes CASSEIHRGTQYF. V is TRBV10-1 and J is TRBJ2-5; 7 positions match TRBD1. V lost 2 bases to trimming and J lost 7 bases; unmatched junction nucleotides: 4. Germline CDR1 and CDR2: WNHNN and SYGVQD (reference sequence). This CDR3 has 13 amino acids.

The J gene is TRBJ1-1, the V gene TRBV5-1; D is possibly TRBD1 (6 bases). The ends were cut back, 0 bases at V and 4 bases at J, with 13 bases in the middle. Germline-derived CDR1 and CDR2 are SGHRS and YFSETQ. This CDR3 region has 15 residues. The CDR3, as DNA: TGCGCCAGCAGCTTGGCGGGAACAGGGAGCACTGAAGCTTTCTTT. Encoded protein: CASSLAGTGSTEAFF. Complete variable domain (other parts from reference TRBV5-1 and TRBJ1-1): KAGVTQTPRYLIKTRGQQVTLSCSPISGHRSVSWYQQTPGQGLQFLFEYFSETQRNKGNFPGRFSGRQFSNSRSEMNVSTLELGDSALYLCASSLAGTGSTEAFFGQGTRLTVV.

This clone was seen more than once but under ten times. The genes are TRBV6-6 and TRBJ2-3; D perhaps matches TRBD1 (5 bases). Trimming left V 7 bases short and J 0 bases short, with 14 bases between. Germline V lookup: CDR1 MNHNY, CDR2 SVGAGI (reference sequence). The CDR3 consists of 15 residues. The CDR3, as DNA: TGTGCCAGCAACCAGGGCGAGACTAGCACAGATACGCAGTATTTT. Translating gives CASNQGETSTDTQYF.

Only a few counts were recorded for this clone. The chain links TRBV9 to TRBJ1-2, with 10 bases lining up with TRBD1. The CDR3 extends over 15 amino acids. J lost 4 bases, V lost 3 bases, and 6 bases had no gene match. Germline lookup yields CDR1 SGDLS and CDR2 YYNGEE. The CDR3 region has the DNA TGTGCCAGCAGCGCTGGGACAGGGGCAGGCTATGGCTACACCTTC. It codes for CASSAGTGAGYGYTF.